One sample yielded the 8 T cell receptor beta chains listed below, sequenced in a study of blood T cell repertoires in COVID-19. Clones were read by immunoSEQ multiplex PCR, and TCRdb kept only the in-frame ones, dropping some. The repertoire includes tens of thousands of clones, around 94% of them detected once, and 6.3% sits in the top ten. The sequenced sample consisted of peripheral blood. The source is an older woman with active COVID-19.

The genes are TRBV28 and TRBJ2-2; 12 bases match TRBD2. The germline gives CDR1 MDHEN, CDR2 SYDVKM. V gave up 8 bases and J gave up 5 bases; unmatched junction bases: 6. This CDR3 has 15 residues. The CDR3 DNA reads TGTGCCAGCTCCCCGACTAGCGGGAGTACCGGGGAGCTGTTTTTT. This codes for CASSPTSGSTGELFF.

The chain uses TRBV10-3 and TRBJ1-2; 8 bases align to TRBD1. The length of the CDR3 is 14 residues. CDR1 and CDR2 from the germline V gene are ENHRY and SYGVKD. The V and J ends lost 7 bases and 4 bases, in that order; junction bases with no gene match: 8. As DNA, the CDR3 is TGTGCCATCACTGATGACAGGGGAAGCTATGGCTACACCTTC. It codes for CAITDDRGSYGYTF.

The chain couples TRBV7-8 to TRBJ2-2, with 7 nucleotides matching TRBD2. Trimming at V came to 4 bases and at J to 2 bases, leaving 4 bases not matched to a gene. CDR3 length equals 15 residues. Germline-derived CDR1 and CDR2 are SGHVS and FQNEAQ. The CDR3 region is CASSSGTTNTGELFF. In DNA form, the CDR3 reads TGTGCCAGCAGCTCCGGGACTACTAACACCGGGGAGCTGTTTTTT.

V usage is TRBV9 and J usage is TRBJ1-4; TRBD1 matches 10 bases. Germline assignment: CDR1 SGDLS and CDR2 YYNGEE. Losses at the gene ends were 4 bases for V and 5 bases for J; bases not matched to a gene: 8. This CDR3 region has 16 residues. As DNA, the CDR3 is TGTGCCAGCAGCCTATCCCCGGGACAGGGGAATGAAAAACTGTTTTTT. Protein sequence: CASSLSPGQGNEKLFF. The whole variable domain, remainder taken from reference TRBV9 and TRBJ1-4, is DSGVTQTPKHLITATGQRVTLRCSPRSGDLSVYWYQQSLDQGLQFLIQYYNGEERAKGNILERFSAQQFPDLHSELNLSSLELGDSALYFCASSLSPGQGNEKLFFGSGTQLSVL.

The chain couples TRBV24-1 to TRBJ2-1; 10 bases agree with TRBD2. Looked up from germline, CDR1 is KGHDR and CDR2 is SFDVKD. This CDR3 has 16 amino acids. Germline trimming cut 3 bases from V and 8 bases from J; bases unmatched to any gene: 9. CDR3 protein: CATSDAPSGSSDEQFF. The CDR3 coding sequence is TGTGCCACCAGTGATGCCCCTAGCGGGAGTTCGGATGAGCAGTTCTTC.

Here the CDR3 reads CASSLAGGGAQYEKLFF. CDR3 sequence (DNA): TGTGCCAGCAGCTTGGCCGGTGGGGGGGCCCAATATGAAAAACTGTTTTTT. This sequence joins TRBV5-5 and TRBJ1-4, with D maybe TRBD1 (6 bases). The CDR3 sequence is 17 residues long. From germline, CDR1 is SGHKS and CDR2 YYEKEE (reference sequence). V lost 0 bases, J lost 6 bases, and 18 bases lay in between.

The rearrangement links TRBV9 to TRBJ2-2; 8 positions match TRBD1. Trimming cost V 0 bases and J 6 bases; bases outside gene matches: 7. CDR3 length: 16 amino acids. CDR1 and CDR2 (germline): SGDLS, YYNGEE. CDR3 protein: CASSVVSGGFAGELFF. CDR3 nucleotides: TGTGCCAGCAGCGTAGTGTCAGGGGGCTTTGCCGGGGAGCTGTTTTTT.

The rearrangement links TRBV6-5 to TRBJ2-3, with D tentatively TRBD2 (6 bases). CDR1 and CDR2 (germline): MNHEY, SVGAGI. Trimming stripped 6 bases from V and 6 bases from J, with 13 bases between. There are 13 residues in the CDR3. The CDR3 DNA follows: TGTGCCAGCAGCCCCGCCCGGGGGGATACGCAGTATTTT. It specifies CASSPARGDTQYF.